The source of this T cell receptor beta chain is a study of patients and donors after allogeneic stem cell transplantation (dated by TCRdb to 2018 to 2021). The CDR3 spans 17 residues, from the cysteine through the phenylalanine. CDR3 DNA only is kept here, 51 bases in frame from base 1. V is shortened by 0 bases, J by 6 bases, and the region joining them spans 20 bases. In the germline V gene (reference sequence), CDR1 corresponds to LNHNV and CDR2 to YYDKDF. As for this clonotype: This receptor's antigen is unknown. Per-base quality was not reported, and no clone a single base away is much larger than it.

Receptor libraries were prepared by RT-PCR. The sequencer was a NextSeq 550. Through fastp at Q25 and MiXCR, TCRdb rebuilt clones from the public reads, retaining in-frame beta chains. CDR3 protein duplicates are merged, each entry listing the most common genes and DNA. The sample table lists 400,000 to 500,000 distinct CDR3 sequences, 16% of them with a count of one. Together, the top ten hold roughly 7.2% of the sample. Sequencing used blood, either unsorted or a sorted T cell fraction (not recorded which). The sequence was obtained from a human donor who was either an allogeneic HSCT recipient or a stem cell or donor lymphocyte infusion donor (not recorded which). It is not recorded whose cells these are; they may come from a transplant donor. The V gene is TRBV15 and the J gene is TRBJ1-2, with a weak D call of TRBD1 (6 bases match). The CDR3 reads as follows: CATSRDPFRGGRDGYTF. The nucleotide sequence reads TGTGCCACCAGCAGAGATCCCTTCCGAGGGGGAAGGGATGGCTACACCTTC.